A few counts support the clone carrying this T cell receptor (beta chain). As yet, its antigen is unknown. These data come from a study of T-cell reconstitution after alpha-beta-depleted transplantation in children. Study outcomes and limitations: T-cell counts and diversity at one year post-transplant came mainly from newly produced T cells.

In germline, CDR1 is MGHRA, CDR2 YSYEKL. V gave up 1 base and J gave up 7 bases, with 17 bases separating them. The CDR3 is 16 amino acids. A TCRbeta library incorporating unique molecular identifiers was prepared. TCRdb fed the PCR reads into MiXCR, producing one record per CDR3 protein. The sample shows some 200,000 distinct CDR3 sequences, 6.3% of them seen only once. The sample here was PBMCs, taken before TCRalphabeta/CD19-depleted stem cell transplant. The rearrangement uses TRBV4-1 and TRBJ1-5; possible D gene TRBD1, 6 bases. The receptor was isolated from a girl in the first two years of life with combined immunodeficiency, due to receive a stem cell transplant. In DNA, the CDR3 is TGCGCCAGCAGCCAAGCGAGGGGAAAGGGGGGCCAGCCCCAGCATTTT. Translation: CASSQARGKGGQPQHF.